Given below is one TCR beta chain in context. This clone appeared once. Its antigen remains undetermined. There are no base qualities to consult, and no much larger clone falls within one base. The junction shows trimming of 6 bases on V and 0 bases on J, plus 11 bases between the germline ends. CDR1 and CDR2, per the germline V gene (reference sequence), are LNHDA and SQIVND. From the cysteine up to the phenylalanine, the CDR3 has a length of 14 residues. Just the 42-base CDR3 DNA is kept, in frame starting at base 1. This sample is drawn from a study of cytomegalovirus exposure and HLA in healthy donors (dated 2017 in TCRdb). At the level of the whole study: An earlier analysis of 587 of the donors reported under 300 Gb of sequence data and 117 million unique TCR beta sequences obtained from about 179 million T cells. The study aimed to test whether cataloging public T cell receptors could reveal signatures of past pathogen exposure. The study used immunosequencing to profile the T cell repertoires of about 670 subjects and linked those repertoires to cytomegalovirus serostatus. HLA typing covered class I and class II loci at four-digit resolution. To decide whether each TCR beta V gene segment behaved as functional or pseudogenic, an earlier analysis of over 500 of the donors relied on high-throughput TCR beta sequencing. High-throughput TCR immunosequencing, statistical association of individual TCRs with disease status, and machine learning were combined to predict cytomegalovirus infection status. The number of donors typed differed by locus, with about 629-630 for A, B, C, DRB1 and DQB1, about 500 for DQA1, about 610 for DPA1, and some 450 for DPB1. Besides the first cohort of more than 650 subjects, a separate validation cohort made up of around 120 different subjects was used. Every repertoire in the discovery cohort had been generated on one and the same sequencing platform. Of the 350 to 400 genotyped donors, around 81% fell in the genetic ancestry cluster associated with self-reported Caucasian donors. A later analysis re-analyzed previously published TCR beta repertoires from about 730 donors and added high-resolution HLA genotyping to study TCR occurrence patterns. Across about 370 genotyped donors of the cohort, an average of about 240,000 unique TCR beta nucleotide sequences per donor were sequenced, and roughly 20% of those sequences were non-productive. Rather than using new phenotypic data, the later analysis identified candidate immune exposures from TCR beta sequences and from how often those sequences occurred across donors. About five DR-DQ haplotypes were treated as single units for association and clustering because of strong linkage in the cohort. Donor age, sex, ethnicity and CMV serostatus were compiled together with the repertoire data. A later genetic analysis took genome-wide SNP genotypes for about three fifths of the 666 donors and used that subset as a discovery cohort. About 300 gigabases of sequencing data and around 87 million unique TCR sequences were included in an early release covering 550 to 800 HLA-typed donors. General study outcomes and caveats: A later analysis reported that several top co-occurrence clusters appeared linked to parvovirus B19, influenza, CMV and Epstein-Barr virus. The authors suggested that the approach could potentially be extended to other disease states and immunological phenotypes. When HLA alleles, especially DR and DQ, strongly co-occurred, attributing TCR associations to individual alleles was difficult. Cytomegalovirus status was reported to be diagnosed by the classifier with high specificity and sensitivity in both the original and validation cohorts. Most CMV-associated TCR beta chains appeared to be HLA-restricted in a later analysis, and the HLA associations seemed to be driven largely by CMV exposure. Sequencing depth was assumed to be roughly uniform across donors in the presence/absence analyses, though that assumption may not hold. For the cohort, immune exposure information was limited to CMV serostatus. A later analysis found that HLA-associated TCR beta chains were more clonally expanded and had lower generation probabilities than equally common non-associated chains. The study gave a list of under 200 TCR beta chains associated with cytomegalovirus. A further reported finding was that TCR beta sequences accurately predicted the HLA-A and HLA-B alleles for most subjects in the first cohort. In a later genetic analysis, a missense DCLRE1C variant was associated with V-gene and J-gene trimming of TCR beta chains, and the association was replicated in an independent cohort. The sequencing pipeline was judged likely to have produced a cluster of highly shared sequence variants as a technical artifact. A later analysis found that TCR association rates varied across HLA loci, with DRB1 alleles showing the most associated TCRs and HLA-C alleles the fewest. In an earlier analysis of 450 to 750 of the donors, most TCR beta V segments appeared in productive rearrangements about 90% or about 30% of the time, broadly matching IMGT annotations. Because HLA typing was missing for some donors at each locus, association tests included only the typed subset. Linkage disequilibrium might explain the correlated functional status among segregating V segments, but an unknown experimental factor could not be excluded. Three of the identified cytomegalovirus-associated TCR beta chains were confirmed in vitro to be specific for cytomegalovirus antigens. Across donors, most TCR sequences were observed very rarely, whereas some public TCRs were present in many individuals. Some IMGT-functional V segments, including TRBV6-2 and TRBV6-3, could not be distinguished by the 87-base-pair reads and were therefore excluded. This cohort had only TCR beta chains sequenced, and the lack of alpha or paired-chain data limited which features could be detected. A later analysis associated 15,000 to 20,000 TCR beta sequences with specific HLA alleles at a false discovery rate of 0.05. Compared with the approximately 700-donor mean, donors in an Asian-associated ancestry cluster had fewer N-insertions in productive TCRs, according to a later genetic analysis. Because counts were too low, more than 15 rarely observed V segments, including chromosome 9 orphons, were excluded from the earlier analysis of 587 of the donors.

The cohort consisted of more than 650 healthy bone marrow donors. At the time of sampling, all cohort members were nominally healthy, though unrecorded immune exposures were likely present. The donor was CMV seronegative and belonged to the group of approximately 320 seronegative cohort members. Each donor provided a peripheral blood sample, and peripheral blood mononuclear cells were used for TCR beta sequencing. Genomic DNA extraction from the blood cell samples was performed with the Qiagen DNeasy Blood Extraction Kit. Receptor amplification or capture employed the immunoSEQ multiplex PCR assay. For the multiplex PCR, a mixture combining 60 forward primers for TCR Vbeta segments and 13 reverse primers for TCR Jbeta segments was used. The CDR3 region of rearranged TCR beta genes was amplified from genomic DNA by a multiplex PCR assay. Amplified TCR beta libraries were sequenced as 87-base-pair reads on the Illumina HiSeq System. The published analysis was carried out like this. A later analysis counted about 82 million unique TCR beta chains across the 550 to 800 repertoires, and 10 million to 12 million of these chains were shared by at least two donors. Raw reads were error-corrected and collapsed into unique sequences with a nearest-neighbor algorithm that merged closely related sequences to remove PCR and sequencing errors. CDR3 sequences were aligned to IMGT reference sequences to assign V, D and J gene segments. For a sequence to be retained, a match of at least six nucleotides to both a V gene segment and a J gene segment was required. Rearrangements were called productive when the CDR3 lacked stop codons and stayed in frame with V and J; all others were non-productive. Following IMGT convention, CDR3 was defined as the stretch from the second conserved V-encoded cysteine to the conserved J-encoded phenylalanine. The earlier analysis of about 610 of the donors excluded any sequence lacking an unambiguous match to a single V gene segment. In an earlier analysis of 587 of the donors, V segments were called functional above 56.7% productive rearrangements and were called segregating when the between-donor standard deviation exceeded 5%. A statistical classification framework was built for diagnosing cytomegalovirus status from the catalog of TCR beta chain sequences. V and J gene assignment, in a later analysis, came from comparing TCR nucleotide sequences with IMGT/GENE-DB human TR gene sequences. The TCRdist pipeline was used in a later analysis to assign CDR3 sequences and most-parsimonious VDJ recombination scenarios. In a later analysis, each TCR beta chain was defined by its CDR3 amino acid sequence together with its V-gene family, and reads without a unique V-gene family were excluded. In a later analysis, approximately 640 highly shared, low-generation-probability nucleotide sequences were removed to address suspected cross-contamination and a sequencing artifact. A later analysis calculated a clonal expansion index for each public chain from normalized within-repertoire ranks of inferred template counts. A later analysis computed generation probabilities with a VDJ recombination model fitted to out-of-frame rearrangements, and checked the results against IGoR. In a later analysis, hypergeometric tests were used to score TCR-TCR, TCR-HLA and TCR-CMV co-occurrence, with a repertoire-size bias correction applied to TCR pairs. False discovery rates were estimated in a later analysis by permuting HLA or CMV assignments 20 times. In a later analysis, co-occurring TCRs were grouped using DBSCAN, and TCRdist sequence similarity was added for clustering within HLA-allele-positive subsets. For co-occurrence clustering, repertoires with fewer than 30,000 or more than 120,000 public chains were excluded, along with about five repertoires with anomalous nucleotide sharing. Entries here come from immuneACCESS through TCRdb and include only in-frame sequences with V and J called. Some clones fail to appear in such tables; in the studies checked, an unresolved V gene covers under half of the shortfall, and the cause of the remainder is unknown. V and J calls and clone size are those listed in that table; D and trimming were worked out from the DNA. In this sample the table shows more than 95,000 clones, around 75% of which occur a single time. The top ten constitute around 1.5% of the sample.

Sequencing input: PBMCs. The origin of this receptor is a woman younger than 35 in good health and CMV-seronegative. The V and J genes are TRBV19 and TRBJ1-1; possibly the D gene is TRBD1, per 5 matching bases. The nucleotide sequence reads TGTGCCAGTAGCCTACAGGAGCTGAACACTGAAGCTTTCTTT. Translated, it gives CASSLQELNTEAFF.